These 29 T cell receptor beta chains originate from one sample sequenced in a study of T cells in Graves' hyperthyroidism and ophthalmopathy. Amplification targeted TCR beta CDR3 regions from RNA transcripts. The HTBI set primed first-round TCR CDR3 RT-PCR. From the multiplex PCR reads, TCRdb called clonotypes with MiXCR, one entry per CDR3 protein. This repertoire shows 550,000 to 600,000 distinct CDR3 sequences, 14% found once; its top ten account for roughly 7.1%. Sequenced sample: blood. The receptors were sampled from a woman between 18 and 29 years old with Graves' ophthalmopathy.

This sequence joins TRBV6-5 and TRBJ2-7; TRBD1 agrees at 7 bases. The CDR3 runs to 17 residues. Germline trimming cut 8 bases from V and 2 bases from J; bases unmatched to any gene: 18. From germline, CDR1 is MNHEY and CDR2 SVGAGI. The CDR3 DNA reads as TGTGCCAGCCGTATAGCAGCACCGGGACAGTCCGCCTACGAGCAGTACTTC. This translates into CASRIAAPGQSAYEQYF.

This clonotype was recorded at least ten times. The J gene is TRBJ2-1, the V gene TRBV20-1; 11 bases agree with TRBD2. Germline CDR1 is DFQATT and CDR2 is SNEGSKA (reference sequence). The CDR3 is 16 residues long. J lost 5 bases, V lost 3 bases, and 9 bases had no gene match. CDR3 loop: CSASDIPGLADNEQFF. The CDR3 nucleotides are TGCAGTGCTAGTGATATCCCGGGACTAGCGGACAATGAGCAGTTCTTC.

This clonotype occurred many times. The CDR3 region has the DNA TGTGCCAGCAGCTTAGGACCCCGGACAGCAACTAATGAAAAACTGTTTTTT. It specifies CASSLGPRTATNEKLFF. The V gene is TRBV11-1, the J gene TRBJ1-4; TRBD1 might be the D (6 bases). The CDR3 spans 17 residues. The germline CDR1 and CDR2 sequences are SGHAT and FQDESV (reference sequence). V was trimmed by 1 base and J by 0 bases, leaving 12 bases between them.

At least ten counts were recorded for this clonotype. The chain carries TRBV27 and TRBJ2-7, with 9 bases aligning to TRBD1. Germline-derived CDR1 and CDR2 are MNHEY and SMNVEV (reference sequence). This CDR3 contains 18 residues. V trimming: 4 bases; J trimming: 2 bases; junction bases outside the gene matches: 15. The CDR3 is CASSWRQGVIGKPYEQYF. The DNA of the CDR3 is TGTGCCAGCAGTTGGAGACAGGGGGTCATTGGCAAGCCCTACGAGCAGTACTTC.

This clonotype has a count of ten or more. This sequence joins TRBV7-2 and TRBJ2-3, with 8 bases lining up with TRBD2. The germline V gene encodes CDR1 SGHTA and CDR2 FQGNSA. This CDR3 has 16 amino acids. Unmatched junction bases numbered 8, after V lost 5 bases and J lost 1 base. The CDR3 sequence is CASSRRGLEGTDTQYF. The CDR3 DNA sequence: TGTGCCAGCAGCCGACGGGGACTAGAGGGCACAGATACGCAGTATTTT.

A remark on this clonotype: Possible read error: a much larger clone is one base away. V usage is TRBV11-3 and J usage is TRBJ2-4; 8 bases fit TRBD1. CDR3 length: 15 amino acids. J lost 5 bases, V lost 6 bases, and 9 bases had no gene match. Germline loops: CDR1 SGHNT, CDR2 YENEEA. The CDR3 DNA reads TGTGCCAGCAGGAACCGGACAGGGACCCAAAACATTCAGTACTTC. Amino acid sequence: CASRNRTGTQNIQYF.

In the case of this clonotype: Compared with germline, one end of the junction differs, possibly owing to a read error. The gene calls are TRBV27 and TRBJ2-1; no definite D call. Germline V gene sequence: CDR1 MNHEY, CDR2 SMNVEV (reference sequence). The CDR3 is 14 amino acids. This CDR3 reads CASSLSASYNKQFF. Written as DNA, the CDR3 is TGTGCCAGCAGTTTATCGGCCAGCTACAATAAGCAGTTCTTC.

In regard to this clonotype: Given a much more abundant clone one base away, this may be a read error. This chain connects TRBV27 to TRBJ1-5; D may be TRBD1 (5 bases). The CDR3 covers 16 residues. Germline V CDR1 and CDR2: MNHEY, SMNVEV (reference sequence). CDR3 nucleotides: TGTGCCAGCAGTCCAGATGGGGGGGATGGCAATCAGCCCCAGCGTTTT. This translates into CASSPDGGDGNQPQRF.

This rearrangement joins TRBV28 to TRBJ2-7; 9 bases align to TRBD1. This CDR3 contains 16 residues. Germline CDR1 and CDR2: MDHEN and SYDVKM. Losses at the gene ends were 4 bases for V and 2 bases for J; bases not matched to a gene: 9. CDR3 in DNA: TGTGCCAGCAGTTCCCCTCCGGGACAGGGAACCTACGAGCAGTACTTC. It translates to CASSSPPGQGTYEQYF.

This clonotype was detected many times. The chain is built from TRBV28 and TRBJ1-3; unclear D gene. The CDR3 runs 16 residues. Deletions cut 1 base from V and 0 bases from J, with 10 bases between. Per germline, CDR1 MDHEN and CDR2 SYDVKM. This chain's CDR3 is CASSLLHKSSGNTIYF. Written as DNA, the CDR3 is TGTGCCAGCAGTTTATTACACAAAAGCTCTGGAAACACCATATATTTT.

The V call is TRBV30, the J call TRBJ1-3; D uncertain. Between the trimmed V and J ends, which lost 4 bases and 1 base, there was a span of 5 bases. This CDR3 has 12 amino acids. Germline loops: CDR1 GTSNPN, CDR2 SVGIG (reference sequence). The CDR3 DNA follows: TGTGCCTGGAAGGATTCTGGAAACACCATATATTTT. It yields the protein CAWKDSGNTIYF.

The V gene is TRBV28, the J gene TRBJ2-7; TRBD2 aligns across 10 bases. Trimming took 5 bases from V and 3 from J; bases not matched to a gene: 4. This CDR3 has 14 residues. Germline loops: CDR1 MDHEN, CDR2 SYDVKM. Written as DNA, the CDR3 is TGTGCCAGCAGTCAGGGACTAGCGATCTACGAGCAGTACTTC. Encoded protein: CASSQGLAIYEQYF.

This clonotype was counted ten times or more. This chain joins TRBV20-1 and TRBJ2-1, with D possibly matching TRBD2 (6 bases). Trimming took 1 base from V and 7 from J, leaving 14 bases between them. CDR1 and CDR2 (germline): DFQATT, SNEGSKA (reference sequence). This CDR3 is built from 14 residues. CDR3 in amino acids: CSARVGSGLNEQFF. CDR3 sequence (DNA): TGCAGTGCTAGAGTAGGTAGCGGCCTGAATGAGCAGTTCTTC.

This clonotype turned up a few times. This chain uses TRBV20-1 with TRBJ2-3; TRBD2 matches at 7 bases. Germline V gives CDR1 DFQATT, CDR2 SNEGSKA (reference sequence). The trim removed 1 base at V and 3 bases at J, leaving 4 bases unmatched. The CDR3 sequence is 14 residues long. In nucleotides, the CDR3 is TGCAGTGCTAGAGTAGGACTAGGGACAGATACGCAGTATTTT. It specifies CSARVGLGTDTQYF.

This clonotype was recorded a few times. The rearrangement joins TRBV9 to TRBJ2-7; 9 bases match TRBD2. The CDR3 sequence is 15 residues long. V gave up 4 bases and J gave up 4 bases; unmatched junction bases: 9. Germline assignment: CDR1 SGDLS and CDR2 YYNGEE. CDR3 nucleotides: TGTGCCAGCAGCTCCTCCGGGACTAGCCTATACGAGCAGTACTTC. Its translation: CASSSSGTSLYEQYF.

Turning to this clonotype: One end of the junction does not line up with germline, which may come from a read error. The chain couples TRBV7-2 to TRBJ2-7; 9 bases are a match to TRBD2. CDR1 is SGHTA, CDR2 FQGNSA, per germline. The CDR3 is 15 amino acids. The CDR3 region is CASSQASGNWYEQYF. CDR3 DNA sequence: TGCGCCAGCAGCCAAGCTAGCGGGAATTGGTACGAGCAGTACTTC. The variable domain in full, with the rest retrieved from reference TRBV7-2 and TRBJ2-7, is GAGVSQSPSNKVTEKGKDVELRCDPISGHTALYWYRQSLGQGLEFLIYFQGNSAPDKSGLPSDRFSAERTGGSVSTLTIQRTQQEDSAVYLCASSQASGNWYEQYFGPGTRLTVT.

This clonotype was counted between two and nine times. J is TRBJ2-7 and V is TRBV6-1; either TRBD1 or TRBD2 may supply D (6 bases each). Deletions cut 8 bases from V and 4 bases from J, with 12 bases between. In germline, CDR1 is MNHNS, CDR2 SASEGT. The CDR3 is 12 amino acids. CDR3 sequence reads: CASLTRGYEQYF. Written as DNA, the CDR3 is TGTGCCAGCTTGACTAGGGGGTACGAGCAGTACTTC.

This clonotype was observed many times. The chain employs TRBV12-3 or TRBV12-4 and TRBJ1-4, with TRBD1 matching over 8 bases. Trimming took 1 base from V and 7 from J; bases not matched to a gene: 5. This CDR3 has 15 residues. In DNA, the CDR3 is TGTGCCAGCAGTTTAGGGACAGGGAGGGGTGAAAAACTGTTTTTT. This codes for CASSLGTGRGEKLFF.

Remarks on this clonotype: Being one base from a much bigger clone, this may be a read error. The V and J genes are TRBV28 and TRBJ2-1; 9 bases map to TRBD2. Germline V CDR1 and CDR2: MDHEN, SYDVKM. CDR3 length equals 16 residues. The CDR3 bases are TGTGCCAGCAGTTTAATCGCTAGCGGGATACGGGGTGAGCAGCTCTTC. Protein product: CASSLIASGIRGEQLF.

In this sample, this clonotype turned up many times. The chain carries TRBV6-5 and TRBJ1-2, with TRBD1 matching 7 bases. Germline V gives CDR1 MNHEY, CDR2 SVGAGI. CDR3 length equals 15 residues. The junction had 8 bases not matched to a gene; V was cut back by 0 bases and J by 7 bases. In DNA form, the CDR3 reads TGTGCCAGCAGTTACTCGATCACAGGGGTACGTGGCTACACCTTC. It codes for CASSYSITGVRGYTF.

The table lists this clonotype with many counts. This chain links TRBV28 with TRBJ2-5; D may correspond to TRBD1 or TRBD2 (5 bases each). V was cut by 5 bases and J by 2 bases, with 15 bases left in between. Germline V gives CDR1 MDHEN, CDR2 SYDVKM. This CDR3 is built from 15 residues. CDR3 DNA: TGTGCCAGCAGTGGACGGGACCAGACGCAAGAGACCCAGTACTTC. It yields the protein CASSGRDQTQETQYF.

This clonotype was seen only a few times. The J gene is TRBJ2-7, the V gene TRBV19; no firm D call. V was pared by 3 bases and J by 5 bases, with 14 bases between. The CDR3 loop spans 14 amino acids. Looked up from germline, CDR1 is LNHDA and CDR2 is SQIVND (reference sequence). This CDR3 is CASSIWLSSDEQYF. The DNA for the CDR3 is TGTGCCAGTAGTATCTGGCTTTCGTCCGACGAGCAGTACTTC.

The chain has TRBV6-1 and TRBJ2-7; 8 bases align to TRBD2. From germline, CDR1 is MNHNS and CDR2 SASEGT. Germline trimming cut 5 bases from V and 3 bases from J; bases unmatched to any gene: 9. The CDR3 has 15 amino acids. The CDR3 loop reads CASSPPAGGSYEQYF. CDR3 DNA: TGTGCCAGCAGTCCCCCCGCGGGGGGCAGCTACGAGCAGTACTTC.

The chain combines TRBV6-2 or TRBV6-3 with TRBJ1-4, with D hard to call. This CDR3 region has 15 residues. Germline CDR1 and CDR2: MNHEY and SVGEGT. Trimming stripped 3 bases from V and 0 bases from J, with 8 bases between. The CDR3: CASSYMGATNEKLFF. The CDR3 coding sequence is TGTGCCAGCAGTTATATGGGAGCAACTAATGAAAAACTGTTTTTT.

In its sample, this clonotype was seen many times. The chain is built from TRBV27 and TRBJ1-1; the match to TRBD1 covers 10 bases. The CDR3 length is 13 residues. Unmatched junction bases numbered 3, after V lost 3 bases and J lost 8 bases. Germline V gene data show CDR1 as MNHEY and CDR2 as SMNVEV (reference sequence). In nucleotides, the CDR3 is TGTGCCAGCAGTTTTGGGACAGGGGAGGAAGCTTTCTTT. It encodes CASSFGTGEEAFF.

At least ten counts were recorded for this clonotype. The chain uses TRBV28 and TRBJ1-3; no reliable D call. The CDR3 loop spans 16 amino acids. Trimming left V 6 bases short and J 0 bases short, with 15 bases between. Per germline, CDR1 MDHEN and CDR2 SYDVKM. The CDR3 region is CASSSPGRSSGNTIYF. The CDR3 DNA follows: TGTGCCAGCAGCTCCCCCGGACGGAGCTCTGGAAACACCATATATTTT.

The chain employs TRBV4-2 and TRBJ2-1; 7 bases line up with TRBD2. The CDR3 consists of 15 residues. Trimming took 0 bases from V and 6 from J; bases not matched to a gene: 5. Germline CDR1 and CDR2: LGHNA and YNFKEQ. The CDR3 loop reads CASSQDGTTLNEQFF. The CDR3 DNA sequence: TGTGCCAGCAGCCAAGATGGGACTACTCTCAATGAGCAGTTCTTC.

This clonotype was picked up many times. V and J are TRBV24-1 and TRBJ2-7; 13 bases map to TRBD2. V lost 10 bases, J lost 7 bases, and 6 bases stayed unmatched. The length of the CDR3 is 13 residues. Germline V CDR1 and CDR2: KGHDR, SFDVKD. The CDR3 loop reads CATGLAGDGEQYF. The CDR3 DNA reads as TGTGCCACTGGACTAGCGGGAGATGGAGAGCAGTACTTC.

A few counts support this clonotype. The chain carries TRBV5-4 and TRBJ2-1; D not resolved. Germline loops: CDR1 SGHNT, CDR2 YYREEE (reference sequence). The CDR3 is 13 residues long. V dropped 3 bases and J dropped 3 bases, with 7 bases sitting between them. As DNA, the CDR3 is TGTGCCAGCAGCTCGGAGAGCTACAATGAGCAGTTCTTC. Translation gives CASSSESYNEQFF.